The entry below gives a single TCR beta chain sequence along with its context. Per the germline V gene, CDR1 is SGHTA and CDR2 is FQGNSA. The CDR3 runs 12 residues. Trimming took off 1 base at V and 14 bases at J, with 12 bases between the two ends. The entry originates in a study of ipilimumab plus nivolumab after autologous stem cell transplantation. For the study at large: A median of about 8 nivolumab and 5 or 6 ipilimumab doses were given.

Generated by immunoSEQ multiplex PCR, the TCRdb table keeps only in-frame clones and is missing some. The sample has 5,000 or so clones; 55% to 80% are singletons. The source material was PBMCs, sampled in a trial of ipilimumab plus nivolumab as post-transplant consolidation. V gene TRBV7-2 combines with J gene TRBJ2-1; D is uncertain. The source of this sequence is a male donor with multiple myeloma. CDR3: CASSLVDLSKFF. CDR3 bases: TGTGCCAGCAGCTTAGTAGACTTAAGTAAGTTCTTC.